The clone carrying this T cell receptor (beta chain) was detected many times. These data come from a study of regulatory T cells in long-lasting Graves disease. Time point specified: newly diagnosed GD, antithyroid drugs for less than 3 months. Scientists built the TCR library using RNA that was extracted from PBMCs. The authors drew patients from an endocrinology department in Xi'an, China. Arm-PCR of CDR3 regions with iRepertoire HTBI primers generated TCR beta libraries. TCRdb independently ran MiXCR on the multiplex PCR reads; one entry per CDR3 protein. The table has about 620,000 distinct CDR3 sequences, roughly 15% seen once. CDR1 and CDR2 from the germline V gene are SNHLY and FYNNEI. V lost 4 bases to trimming and J lost 4 bases; unmatched junction nucleotides: 8. The CDR3 runs to 15 residues. The same data also contributed to another study, on T cells in Graves' hyperthyroidism and ophthalmopathy. That source reports: HTBI primers were the set used in a first-round RT-PCR of the TCR CDR3.

This rearrangement joins TRBV2 to TRBJ1-2; 8 bases agree with TRBD1. The sample in question was peripheral blood mononuclear cells (PBMCs), obtained at new diagnosis, from a patient treated with antithyroid drugs. This clonotype was sampled from a woman aged 30 to 39 with Graves disease. The CDR3, as DNA: TGTGCCAGCAGTGTGTCAGGGGGCGGTCGCTATGGCTACACCTTC. Its translation is CASSVSGGGRYGYTF.